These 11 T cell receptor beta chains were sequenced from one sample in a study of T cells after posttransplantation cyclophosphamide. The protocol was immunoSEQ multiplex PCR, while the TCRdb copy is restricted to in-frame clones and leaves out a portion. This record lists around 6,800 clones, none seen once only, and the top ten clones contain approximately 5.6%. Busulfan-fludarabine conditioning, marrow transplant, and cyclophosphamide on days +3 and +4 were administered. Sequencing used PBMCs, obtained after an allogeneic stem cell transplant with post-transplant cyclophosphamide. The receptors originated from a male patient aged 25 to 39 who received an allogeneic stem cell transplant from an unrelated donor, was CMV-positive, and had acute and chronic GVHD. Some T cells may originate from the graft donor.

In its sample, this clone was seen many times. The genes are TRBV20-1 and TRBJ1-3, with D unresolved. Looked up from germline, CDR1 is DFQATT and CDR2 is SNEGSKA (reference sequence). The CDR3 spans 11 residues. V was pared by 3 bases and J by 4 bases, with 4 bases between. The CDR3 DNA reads TGCAGTGCTAGTTTAGGAAACACCATATATTTT. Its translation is CSASLGNTIYF.

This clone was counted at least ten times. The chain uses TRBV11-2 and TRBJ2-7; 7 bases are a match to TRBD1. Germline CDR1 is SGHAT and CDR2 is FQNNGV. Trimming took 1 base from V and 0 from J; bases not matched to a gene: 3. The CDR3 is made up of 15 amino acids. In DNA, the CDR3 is TGTGCCAGCAGCTTAGGGGCAGGGGGCTCCTACGAGCAGTACTTC. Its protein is CASSLGAGGSYEQYF.

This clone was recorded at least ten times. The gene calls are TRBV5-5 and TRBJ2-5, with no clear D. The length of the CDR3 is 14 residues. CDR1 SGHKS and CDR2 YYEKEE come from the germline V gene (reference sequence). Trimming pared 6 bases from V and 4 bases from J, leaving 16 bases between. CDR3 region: CASIPQMGRETQYF. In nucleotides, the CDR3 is TGTGCCAGCATCCCACAAATGGGCCGAGAGACCCAGTACTTC. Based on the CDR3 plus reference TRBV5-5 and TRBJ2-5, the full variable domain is DAGVTQSPTHLIKTRGQQVTLRCSPISGHKSVSWYQQVLGQGPQFIFQYYEKEERGRGNFPDRFSARQFPNYSSELNVNALLLGDSALYLCASIPQMGRETQYFGPGTRLLVL.

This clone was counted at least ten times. The CDR3 protein is CASSSVRGVSGANVLTF. For the CDR3, the DNA is TGTGCCAGCAGCTCCGTCCGGGGTGTGTCTGGGGCCAACGTCCTGACTTTC. The chain links TRBV5-6 to TRBJ2-6, with D possibly TRBD2 on 5 matching bases. Germline V gives CDR1 SGHDT, CDR2 YYEEEE. The ends were cut back, 3 bases at V and 1 base at J, with 14 bases in the middle. This CDR3 is 17 amino acids long.

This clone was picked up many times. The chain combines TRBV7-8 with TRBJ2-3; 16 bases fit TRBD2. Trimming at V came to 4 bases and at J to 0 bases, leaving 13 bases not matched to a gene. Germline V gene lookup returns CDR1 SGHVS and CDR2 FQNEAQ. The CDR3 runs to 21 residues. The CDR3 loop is CASSSLGGTSGRETSTDTQYF. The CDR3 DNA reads TGTGCCAGCAGCTCCCTGGGGGGGACTAGCGGGAGGGAGACTAGCACAGATACGCAGTATTTT.

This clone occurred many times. The CDR3 reads CASSLRGRSETQYF. In DNA, the CDR3 is TGTGCCAGCAGCTTGAGGGGGCGGTCGGAGACCCAGTACTTC. The rearrangement joins TRBV7-2 to TRBJ2-5, with 7 bases fitting TRBD1. V shed 3 bases, J shed 5 bases, and the junction held 6 bases outside the gene matches. Germline values: CDR1 SGHTA, CDR2 FQGNSA. The CDR3 loop spans 14 amino acids.

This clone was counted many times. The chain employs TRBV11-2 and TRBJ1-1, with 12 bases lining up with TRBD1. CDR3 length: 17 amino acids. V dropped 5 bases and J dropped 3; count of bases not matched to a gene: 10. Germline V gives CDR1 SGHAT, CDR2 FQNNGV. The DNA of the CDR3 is TGTGCCAGCAGCCCGGGGACAGGGGGCCTTGCGGACACTGAAGCTTTCTTT. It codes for CASSPGTGGLADTEAFF.

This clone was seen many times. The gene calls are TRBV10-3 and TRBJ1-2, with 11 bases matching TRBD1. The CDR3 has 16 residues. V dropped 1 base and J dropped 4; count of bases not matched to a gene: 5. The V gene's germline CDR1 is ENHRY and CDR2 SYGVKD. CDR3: CAISELGTGGPYGYTF. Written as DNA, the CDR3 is TGTGCCATCAGTGAGTTAGGGACAGGGGGACCCTATGGCTACACCTTC.

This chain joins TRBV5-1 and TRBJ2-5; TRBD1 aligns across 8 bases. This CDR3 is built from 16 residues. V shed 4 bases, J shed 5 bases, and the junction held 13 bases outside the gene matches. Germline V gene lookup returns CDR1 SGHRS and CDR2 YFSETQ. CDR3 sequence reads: CASSGSLTGVTETQYF. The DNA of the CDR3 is TGCGCCAGCAGCGGATCCCTGACAGGGGTAACGGAGACCCAGTACTTC. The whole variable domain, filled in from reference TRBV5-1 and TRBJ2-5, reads KAGVTQTPRYLIKTRGQQVTLSCSPISGHRSVSWYQQTPGQGLQFLFEYFSETQRNKGNFPGRFSGRQFSNSRSEMNVSTLELGDSALYLCASSGSLTGVTETQYFGPGTRLLVL.

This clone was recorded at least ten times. CDR3: CASSPQTGESPNQPQHF. The CDR3 bases are TGTGCCAGCAGTCCGCAGACAGGGGAGTCCCCCAATCAGCCCCAGCATTTT. The chain has TRBV27 and TRBJ1-5; 8 nucleotides match TRBD1. Germline V lookup: CDR1 MNHEY, CDR2 SMNVEV (reference sequence). This CDR3 contains 17 residues. The ends lost 5 bases at V and 3 bases at J; junction bases unmatched: 12.

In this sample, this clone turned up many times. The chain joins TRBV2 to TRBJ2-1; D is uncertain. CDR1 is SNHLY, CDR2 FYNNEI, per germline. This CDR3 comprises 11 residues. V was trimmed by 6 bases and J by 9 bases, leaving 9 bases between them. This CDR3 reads CASRIRVEQFF. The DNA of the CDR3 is TGTGCCAGCAGGATACGAGTTGAGCAGTTCTTC.